This TCR beta chain was sequenced in a study of STAT3 mutations in large granular lymphocyte leukemia. Whole-study context: Canonical activating STAT3 mutations were detected in roughly half of the longitudinally sequenced T-LGLL patients. Over half of T-LGLL patients had one or more immunosuppressive regimens.

Sequencing used immunoSEQ multiplex PCR; TCRdb keeps in-frame clones, though not all of them. In the table there are around 5,200 clones, about two thirds of which are singletons. Turning to this clone: Its antigen remains unidentified.

Notes on the study in general: At least one immunodominant TCR beta clonotype appeared in every T-cell large granular lymphocyte leukemia patient. In several patients, dominant TCR clone burden exceeded STAT3 mutant burden. After therapy, about 35% of the 18 patients switched clonotypes, all new clones STAT3 wild type.

The V and J ends lost 0 bases and 0 bases, in that order; junction bases with no gene match: 5. CDR1 and CDR2 from the germline V gene are KGHSH and LQKENI. CDR3 length: 16 residues. The receptor was isolated from a human donor with T large granular lymphocyte leukemia. Some clones in this sample may be carry-over from other donors' samples. Sequences were obtained from PBMCs. V gene TRBV18 combines with J gene TRBJ2-7, with 7 bases lining up with TRBD2. CDR3 nucleotides: TGTGCCAGCTCACCACCGACGGGAGGAGGCTCCTACGAGCAGTACTTC. Its protein product is CASSPPTGGGSYEQYF.